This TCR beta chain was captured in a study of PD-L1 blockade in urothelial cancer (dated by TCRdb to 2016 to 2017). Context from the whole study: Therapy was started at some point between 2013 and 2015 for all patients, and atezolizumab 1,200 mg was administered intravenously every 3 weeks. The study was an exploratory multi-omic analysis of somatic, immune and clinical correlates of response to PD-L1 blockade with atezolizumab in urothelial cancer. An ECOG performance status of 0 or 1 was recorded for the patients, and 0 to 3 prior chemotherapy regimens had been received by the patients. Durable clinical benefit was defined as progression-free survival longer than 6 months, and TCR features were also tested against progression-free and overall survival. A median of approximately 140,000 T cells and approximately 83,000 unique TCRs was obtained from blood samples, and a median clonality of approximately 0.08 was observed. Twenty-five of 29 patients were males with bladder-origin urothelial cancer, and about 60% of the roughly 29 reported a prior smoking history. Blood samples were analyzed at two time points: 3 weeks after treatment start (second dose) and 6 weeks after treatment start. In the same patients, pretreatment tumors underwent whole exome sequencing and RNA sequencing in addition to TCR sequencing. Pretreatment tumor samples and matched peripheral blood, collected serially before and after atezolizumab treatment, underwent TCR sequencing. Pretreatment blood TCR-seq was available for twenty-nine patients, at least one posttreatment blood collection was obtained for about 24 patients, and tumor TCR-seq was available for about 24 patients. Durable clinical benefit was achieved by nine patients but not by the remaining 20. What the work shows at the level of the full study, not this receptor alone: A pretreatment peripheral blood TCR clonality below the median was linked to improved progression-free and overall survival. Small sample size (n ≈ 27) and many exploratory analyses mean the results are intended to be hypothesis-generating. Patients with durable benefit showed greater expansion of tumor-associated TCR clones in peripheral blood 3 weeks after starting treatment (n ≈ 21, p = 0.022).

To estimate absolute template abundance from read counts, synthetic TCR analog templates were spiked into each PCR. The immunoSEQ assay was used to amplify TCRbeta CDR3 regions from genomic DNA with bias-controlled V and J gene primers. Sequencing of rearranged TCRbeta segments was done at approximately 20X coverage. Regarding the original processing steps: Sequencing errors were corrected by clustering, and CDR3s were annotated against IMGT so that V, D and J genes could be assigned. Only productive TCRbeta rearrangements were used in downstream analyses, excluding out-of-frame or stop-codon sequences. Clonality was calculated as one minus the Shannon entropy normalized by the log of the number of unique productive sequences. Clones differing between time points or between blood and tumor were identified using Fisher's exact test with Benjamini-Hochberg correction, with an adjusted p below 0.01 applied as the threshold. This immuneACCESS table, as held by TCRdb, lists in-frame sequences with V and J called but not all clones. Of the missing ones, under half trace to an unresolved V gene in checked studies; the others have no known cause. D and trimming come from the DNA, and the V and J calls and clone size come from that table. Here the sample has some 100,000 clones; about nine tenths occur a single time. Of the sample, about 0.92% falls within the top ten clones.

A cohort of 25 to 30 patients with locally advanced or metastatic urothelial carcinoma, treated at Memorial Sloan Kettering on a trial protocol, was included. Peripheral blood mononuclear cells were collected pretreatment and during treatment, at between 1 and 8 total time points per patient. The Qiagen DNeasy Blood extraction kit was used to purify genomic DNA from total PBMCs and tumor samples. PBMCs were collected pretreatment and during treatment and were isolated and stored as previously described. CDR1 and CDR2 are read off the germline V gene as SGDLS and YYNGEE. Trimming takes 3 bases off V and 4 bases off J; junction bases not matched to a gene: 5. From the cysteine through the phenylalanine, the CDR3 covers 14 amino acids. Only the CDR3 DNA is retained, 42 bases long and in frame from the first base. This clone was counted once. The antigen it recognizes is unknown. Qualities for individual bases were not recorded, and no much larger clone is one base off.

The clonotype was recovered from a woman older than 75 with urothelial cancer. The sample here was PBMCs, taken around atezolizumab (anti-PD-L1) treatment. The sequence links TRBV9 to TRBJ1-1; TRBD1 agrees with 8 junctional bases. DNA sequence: TGTGCCAGCAGCGCTCAGGGGGCAGGCACTGAAGCTTTCTTT. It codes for CASSAQGAGTEAFF. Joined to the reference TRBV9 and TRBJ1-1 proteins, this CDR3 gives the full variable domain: DSGVTQTPKHLITATGQRVTLRCSPRSGDLSVYWYQQSLDQGLQFLIQYYNGEERAKGNILERFSAQQFPDLHSELNLSSLELGDSALYFCASSAQGAGTEAFFGQGTRLTVV.